Listed below are T cell receptor beta chains from one sample, sequenced in a study of T cell responses to AZD1222 COVID-19 vaccine. Clones were read by immunoSEQ multiplex PCR, and TCRdb kept only the in-frame ones, dropping some. The sample consists of over 95,000 clones, roughly nine tenths of them appearing once. Sequenced material: peripheral blood, taken on day 0 of AZD1222 vaccination. The source is an adult in good health. The CDR3 runs from the conserved cysteine through the conserved F or W. The order of the fields is V gene, D gene, J gene, clone size, CDR3 protein, CDR3 DNA. The D gene is left open where the match is weak. Expanded clones are given a class, and other clones once, few, many or no size at all.

TRBV28,-,TRBJ1-2,-,CASRTGTQNYGYTF,TGTGCCAGCAGAACCGGGACACAGAACTATGGCTACACCTTC
TRBV4-1,-,TRBJ1-3,-,CASSQESGLSGNTIYF,TGCGCCAGCAGCCAAGAGTCAGGGCTCTCTGGAAACACCATATATTTT
TRBV20-1,-,TRBJ2-1,-,CSAHNEQFF,TGCAGTGCCCACAATGAGCAGTTCTTC
TRBV12-5,-,TRBJ1-6,-,CASGSARELYNSPLHF,TGTGCTAGTGGTTCCGCCAGGGAGCTCTATAATTCACCCCTCCACTTT
TRBV6-5,-,TRBJ2-6,-,CASSYSGGSGANVLTF,TGTGCCAGCAGTTACTCCGGTGGCTCTGGGGCCAACGTCCTGACTTTC
TRBV9,TRBD2,TRBJ2-1,once,CASSVASGGLVGNEQFF,TGTGCCAGCAGCGTTGCTAGCGGGGGGTTAGTGGGCAATGAGCAGTTCTTC
TRBV19,-,TRBJ2-7,-,CASSSGAGGEQYF,TGTGCCAGTAGTAGCGGGGCCGGTGGCGAGCAGTACTTC
TRBV6-5,-,TRBJ1-5,-,CASSSGGGGNQPQHF,TGTGCCAGCAGTTCGGGAGGGGGTGGCAATCAGCCCCAGCATTTT
TRBV6-1,-,TRBJ1-2,-,CASSVTGRTRNYGYTF,TGTGCCAGCAGTGTAACAGGGAGGACCCGAAACTATGGCTACACCTTC
TRBV6-5,-,TRBJ1-2,-,CASSKESYGYTF,TGTGCCAGCAGCAAGGAAAGCTATGGCTACACCTTC
TRBV30,-,TRBJ1-2,-,CAWSVRGTDGYTF,TGTGCCTGGAGTGTGAGGGGGACCGATGGCTACACCTTC
TRBV7-2,TRBD2,TRBJ2-1,-,CATKLPSSGEFF,TGTGCCACCAAGCTTCCGAGTAGCGGGGAGTTCTTC
TRBV7-3,TRBD1,TRBJ1-1,-,CASMGQPNTEAFF,TGTGCCAGCATGGGACAGCCAAACACTGAAGCTTTCTTT
TRBV28,TRBD1,TRBJ1-2,-,CASSLWGTGISYGYTF,TGTGCCAGCAGTTTATGGGGGACAGGGATTAGCTATGGCTACACCTTC
TRBV4-2,TRBD2,TRBJ2-2,-,CASSQDFVAGGPNGELFF,TGTGCCAGCAGCCAAGATTTCGTAGCGGGAGGGCCCAACGGGGAGCTGTTTTTT
TRBV4-1,TRBD1,TRBJ1-2,-,CASSPGTDLYGYTF,TGCGCCAGCAGCCCCGGGACAGACCTCTATGGCTACACCTTC
TRBV4-1,-,TRBJ2-3,-,CASSQEGQGLSDTQYF,TGCGCCAGCAGCCAAGAAGGTCAGGGTCTCTCAGATACGCAGTATTTT
TRBV10-3,TRBD1,TRBJ1-2,few,CAISPDRVRGYTF,TGTGCCATCAGCCCCGACAGGGTGCGGGGCTACACCTTC
TRBV7-9,TRBD1,TRBJ2-7,-,CASSQTGAPYEQYF,TGTGCCAGCAGCCAGACAGGGGCACCCTACGAGCAGTACTTC
TRBV18,-,TRBJ2-7,-,CASSGSRYEQYF,TGTGCCAGCTCGGGGAGTCGGTACGAGCAGTACTTC
TRBV18,TRBD1,TRBJ2-5,few,CASSPTGGYETQYF,TGTGCCAGCTCACCCACAGGGGGATACGAGACCCAGTACTTC
TRBV7-3,TRBD2,TRBJ2-1,-,CASSQRTSGPGHEQFF,TGTGCCAGCAGCCAGAGGACTAGCGGGCCCGGGCATGAGCAGTTCTTC
TRBV2,TRBD1,TRBJ1-6,-,CASGQGLNNSPLHF,TGTGCCAGCGGACAGGGGCTGAATAATTCACCCCTCCACTTT
TRBV19,-,TRBJ2-7,-,CASSGMQGLVSEQYF,TGTGCCAGTAGTGGAATGCAGGGGTTGGTTAGCGAGCAGTACTTC
TRBV7-2,-,TRBJ2-7,-,CASSYAIDRPSYEQYF,TGTGCCAGCAGTTACGCCATCGACAGACCCTCCTACGAGCAGTACTTC
TRBV7-9,-,TRBJ1-1,once,CASSLEGVAVNTEAFF,TGTGCCAGCAGCTTAGAGGGGGTGGCAGTTAACACTGAAGCTTTCTTT
TRBV3-1/TRBV3-2,-,TRBJ1-2,-,CASSQESEGWGANYGYTF,TGTGCCAGCAGCCAAGAAAGCGAGGGTTGGGGAGCTAACTATGGCTACACCTTC
TRBV30,-,TRBJ1-6,-,CAWSDRQDNSPLHF,TGTGCCTGGAGTGACCGGCAGGATAATTCACCCCTCCACTTT
TRBV5-1,-,TRBJ1-4,-,CASSPSRLTNEKLFF,TGCGCCAGCAGCCCGTCCCGTTTAACTAATGAAAAACTGTTTTTT
TRBV6-1,TRBD1,TRBJ1-6,-,CASSEGRGQSPLHF,TGTGCCAGCAGTGAAGGCAGGGGGCAATCACCCCTCCACTTT
TRBV5-1,-,TRBJ2-5,once,CASSLSSETQYF,TGCGCCAGCAGCCTCTCATCGGAGACCCAGTACTTC
TRBV9,-,TRBJ1-2,-,CASGGGPPNYGYTF,TGTGCCAGCGGAGGGGGGCCACCTAACTATGGCTACACCTTC
TRBV29-1,-,TRBJ2-1,-,CSTTDDDNEQFF,TGCAGCACGACGGACGATGACAATGAGCAGTTCTTC
TRBV13,-,TRBJ1-5,-,CASSLGGGGNQPQHF,TGTGCCAGCAGCTTAGGAGGGGGTGGCAATCAGCCCCAGCATTTT
TRBV28,-,TRBJ2-5,-,CASSLTRAETQYF,TGTGCCAGCAGCCTCACCCGGGCGGAGACCCAGTACTTC
TRBV7-2,-,TRBJ1-2,-,CASSLALGESYGYTF,TGTGCCAGCAGCTTAGCGTTGGGGGAGAGCTATGGCTACACCTTC
TRBV27,-,TRBJ2-2,-,CASARGTGELFF,TGTGCCAGCGCCAGGGGTACCGGGGAGCTGTTTTTT
TRBV5-1,TRBD1,TRBJ2-3,-,CASGDRDRFTDTQYF,TGCGCCAGCGGGGACAGGGACCGGTTCACAGATACGCAGTATTTT
TRBV5-6,-,TRBJ2-6,-,CASSLEVGGWRSGANVLTF,TGTGCCAGCAGCTTGGAGGTCGGGGGATGGAGGTCTGGGGCCAACGTCCTGACTTTC
TRBV5-1,-,TRBJ2-1,-,CASSLDPVGDEQFF,TGCGCCAGCAGCTTGGACCCAGTTGGGGATGAGCAGTTCTTC
TRBV11-3,-,TRBJ1-2,once,CASSLEGGGNYGYTF,TGTGCCAGCAGCTTAGAAGGGGGTGGTAACTATGGCTACACCTTC
TRBV7-2,TRBD2,TRBJ2-3,-,CASSLASGGFDTQYF,TGTGCCAGCAGCTTAGCCAGCGGGGGGTTTGATACGCAGTATTTT
TRBV9,-,TRBJ2-1,-,CASSIKARLDFNEQFF,TGTGCCAGCAGCATCAAGGCCCGACTAGACTTCAATGAGCAGTTCTTC
TRBV28,-,TRBJ1-2,once,CASSFSAGARGYTF,TGTGCCAGCAGTTTCTCGGCGGGGGCTCGAGGCTACACCTTC
TRBV29-1,-,TRBJ1-1,-,CSVETGGYTEAFF,TGCAGCGTTGAAACGGGCGGGTACACTGAAGCTTTCTTT